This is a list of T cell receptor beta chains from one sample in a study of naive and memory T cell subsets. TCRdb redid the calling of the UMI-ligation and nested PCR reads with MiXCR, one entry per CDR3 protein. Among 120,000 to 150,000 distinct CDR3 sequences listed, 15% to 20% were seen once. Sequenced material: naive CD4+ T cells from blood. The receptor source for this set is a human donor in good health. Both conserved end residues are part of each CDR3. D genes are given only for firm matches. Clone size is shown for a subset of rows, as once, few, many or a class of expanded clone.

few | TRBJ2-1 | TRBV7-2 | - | CAISRQYNEQFF | TGTGCCATCTCTAGACAGTACAATGAGCAGTTCTTC
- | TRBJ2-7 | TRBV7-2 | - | CASSQQQGLYEQYF | TGTGCCAGCAGCCAACAACAGGGTTTGTACGAGCAGTACTTC
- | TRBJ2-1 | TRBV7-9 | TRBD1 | CASSPWAGGVYNEQFF | TGTGCCAGCAGCCCCTGGGCAGGGGGTGTCTACAATGAGCAGTTCTTC
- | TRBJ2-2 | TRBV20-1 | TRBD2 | CSASFAGVGELFF | TGCAGTGCTAGTTTCGCGGGAGTCGGGGAGCTGTTTTTT
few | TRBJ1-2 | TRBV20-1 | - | CSAREWRGPTYGYTF | TGCAGTGCTAGAGAGTGGAGGGGCCCTACCTATGGCTACACCTTC
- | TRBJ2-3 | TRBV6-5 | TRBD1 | CASSLGQGLSDTQYF | TGTGCCAGCAGCCTAGGACAGGGGCTTTCAGATACGCAGTATTTT
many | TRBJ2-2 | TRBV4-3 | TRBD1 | CASSQDWTGIITGELFF | TGCGCCAGCAGCCAAGACTGGACAGGGATAATAACCGGGGAGCTGTTTTTT
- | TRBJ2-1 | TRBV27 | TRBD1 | CASSWDGTGGYNEQFF | TGTGCCAGCAGTTGGGACGGGACAGGTGGATACAATGAGCAGTTCTTC
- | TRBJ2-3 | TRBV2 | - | CASSEAGGDTQYF | TGTGCCAGCAGTGAAGCTGGGGGAGATACGCAGTATTTT
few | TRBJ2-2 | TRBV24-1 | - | CATSDRDSTNTGELFF | TGTGCCACCAGTGATCGGGACTCCACGAACACCGGGGAGCTGTTTTTT
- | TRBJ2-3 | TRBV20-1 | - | CSARDRDSNTDTQYF | TGCAGTGCTAGGGACCGGGACTCAAATACAGATACGCAGTATTTT
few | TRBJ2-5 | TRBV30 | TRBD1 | CAWSATGGTQETQYF | TGTGCCTGGAGTGCGACAGGGGGGACGCAAGAGACCCAGTACTTC
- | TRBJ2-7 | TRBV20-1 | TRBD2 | CSAPSGSYEHYF | TGCAGTGCCCCTAGCGGCTCCTACGAGCATTACTTC
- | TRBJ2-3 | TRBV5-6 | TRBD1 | CASSLRTGLVDTQYF | TGTGCCAGCAGCTTACGGACAGGGCTCGTGGATACGCAGTATTTT
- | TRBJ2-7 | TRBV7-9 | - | CASSLNSGSSEQYF | TGTGCCAGCAGCTTAAATTCCGGGAGCTCCGAGCAGTACTTC
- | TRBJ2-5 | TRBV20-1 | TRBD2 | CSAFLPSGVQETQYF | TGCAGTGCTTTCCTCCCTAGCGGGGTACAAGAGACCCAGTACTTC
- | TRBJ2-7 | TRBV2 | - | CASSEGGYEQYF | TGTGCCAGCAGTGAAGGGGGCTACGAGCAGTACTTC
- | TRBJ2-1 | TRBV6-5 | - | CASSPRGARNEQFF | TGTGCCAGCAGCCCGAGGGGGGCGCGCAATGAGCAGTTCTTC
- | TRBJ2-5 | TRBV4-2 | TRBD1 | CASSHVDRGETQYF | TGTGCCAGCAGCCATGTGGACAGGGGAGAGACCCAGTACTTC
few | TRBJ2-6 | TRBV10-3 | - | CAISDQRTLSGANVLTF | TGTGCCATCAGCGACCAGCGTACCCTCTCTGGGGCCAACGTCCTGACTTTC
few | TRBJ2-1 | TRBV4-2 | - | CASSEVGGEPSNEQFF | TGTGCCAGCAGCGAAGTCGGCGGAGAGCCCTCCAATGAGCAGTTCTTC
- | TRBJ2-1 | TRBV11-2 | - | CASSKRVKTDNEQFF | TGTGCCAGCAGCAAACGCGTAAAAACCGACAATGAGCAGTTCTTC
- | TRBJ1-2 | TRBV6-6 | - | CASISGRYGYTF | TGTGCCAGCATCTCAGGGCGCTATGGCTACACCTTC
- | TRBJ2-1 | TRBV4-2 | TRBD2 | CASSQEPPTKAGRENNEQFF | TGTGCCAGCAGCCAAGAACCCCCCACTAAAGCGGGGAGGGAGAACAATGAGCAGTTCTTC
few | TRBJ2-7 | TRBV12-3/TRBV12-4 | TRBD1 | CASSLDLGGGCSF | TGTGCCAGCAGTTTAGATCTAGGGGGCGGTTGTTCGTTC
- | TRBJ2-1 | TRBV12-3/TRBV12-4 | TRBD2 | CASSYWTSGLPGEQFF | TGTGCCAGCAGTTACTGGACTAGCGGACTTCCGGGTGAGCAGTTCTTC